The 22 T cell receptor beta chains given below trace back to one sample, sequenced in a study of T cells in Graves' hyperthyroidism and ophthalmopathy. RNA transcripts were the template for amplifying TCR beta CDR3 regions. HTBI primers drove first-round RT-PCR of the TCR CDR3. TCRdb independently ran MiXCR on the multiplex PCR reads; one entry per CDR3 protein. Among about 300,000 distinct CDR3 sequences listed, around 25% were seen once. The sample consisted of blood. The receptors were sampled from a man in his forties with Graves' hyperthyroidism that later progressed to Graves' ophthalmopathy.

This clonotype was picked up many times. This sequence may be a read error, since a much larger clone differs from it by one base. This chain links TRBV12-3 or TRBV12-4 with TRBJ1-1; D gene ambiguous. The CDR3 sequence is 14 residues long. The germline V and J ends were trimmed by 4 bases and 5 bases, with 14 bases remaining between them. For the CDR3, the DNA is TGTGCCAGCAGTTCGCGGGGAGGTAGGACTGAAGCTTTCTTT. It specifies CASSSRGGRTEAFF.

V is TRBV7-2 and J is TRBJ2-7; D remains unclear. This CDR3 is built from 15 residues. Per the germline V gene, CDR1 is SGHTA and CDR2 is FQGNSA. Trimming pared 8 bases from V and 2 bases from J, leaving 19 bases between. DNA of the CDR3: TGTGCCAGCTCCAGCAGGTCACCGTCAACCTACGAGCAGTACTTC. Encoded protein: CASSSRSPSTYEQYF.

This clonotype occurred many times. The chain links TRBV12-3 or TRBV12-4 to TRBJ1-2; possible D gene TRBD1, 5 bases. Trimming cost V 6 bases and J 4 bases, with 15 bases left between them. This CDR3 is 14 amino acids long. CDR3 nucleotide sequence: TGTGCCAGCAGCCGCAGGGTAGGTGGCTATGGCTACACCTTC. Translation: CASSRRVGGYGYTF.

The chain is built from TRBV12-3 or TRBV12-4 and TRBJ1-3; D ambiguous. There are 15 residues in the CDR3. With 6 bases removed from V and 2 bases from J, the gap between germline ends came to 14 bases. CDR3 protein: CASSIGLTAGNTIYF. The DNA for the CDR3 is TGTGCCAGCAGCATCGGACTAACGGCTGGAAACACCATATATTTT.

The V gene is TRBV20-1, the J gene TRBJ2-7; 10 nucleotides line up with TRBD2. Germline V gene sequence: CDR1 DFQATT, CDR2 SNEGSKA (reference sequence). This CDR3 region has 14 residues. Trimming removed 5 bases from V and 5 bases from J; junction bases left unmatched: 9. The DNA of the CDR3 is TGCAGTGCTCTACGTCCTAGCGGGAGTCACGAGCAGTACTTC. Its translation is CSALRPSGSHEQYF.

V is TRBV7-2 and J is TRBJ1-1; D ambiguous. Germline V gives CDR1 SGHTA, CDR2 FQGNSA. With 4 bases removed from V and 11 bases from J, the gap between germline ends came to 14 bases. This CDR3 is built from 12 residues. CDR3 residues: CASSSQLRSAFF. CDR3 nucleotide sequence: TGTGCCAGCAGCTCTCAGCTCCGATCCGCTTTCTTT.

Comments on this clonotype: No DNA is shown, since the ends of the CDR3 on it are uncertain; the CDR3 is the one TCRdb lists. This chain links TRBV19 with TRBJ1-2. The CDR3 has 13 amino acids, counting both end residues. Germline CDR1 LNHDA, CDR2 SQIVND (reference sequence). The CDR3 region is CASTSGTNYGYTF.

At least ten counts were recorded for this clonotype. The V call is TRBV6-1, the J call TRBJ2-7, with D possibly matching TRBD2 (6 bases). Trimming stripped 6 bases from V and 2 bases from J, with 14 bases between. CDR1 and CDR2 from the germline V gene are MNHNS and SASEGT. The CDR3 contains 14 residues. The CDR3 DNA follows: TGTGCCAGCAGGATAGCGGTTGGAGCCTACGAGCAGTACTTC. Translated, it gives CASRIAVGAYEQYF.

This clonotype came up many times. The rearrangement links TRBV11-3 to TRBJ2-4; TRBD1 agrees at 12 bases. The CDR3 is made up of 16 amino acids. In germline, CDR1 is SGHNT, CDR2 YENEEA. V shed 5 bases and J 7 bases; nucleotides not matched to a gene: 9. The chain's CDR3 is CASSLPGQGAPNIQYF. The CDR3 DNA reads TGTGCCAGCAGCCTACCGGGACAGGGGGCGCCCAACATTCAGTACTTC.

Many counts were recorded for this clonotype. The gene calls are TRBV3-1 and TRBJ1-1; D perhaps matches TRBD1 (5 bases). Deletions cut 2 bases from V and 3 bases from J, with 10 bases between. CDR3 length: 14 amino acids. Germline V gene sequence: CDR1 LGHDT, CDR2 YNNKEL (reference sequence). The CDR3 sequence is CASSQQGYHTEAFF. The CDR3 coding sequence is TGTGCCAGCAGCCAACAGGGTTATCACACTGAAGCTTTCTTT.

This clonotype was picked up many times. This chain joins TRBV15 and TRBJ2-2; 7 bases map to TRBD2. The ends lost 8 bases at V and 3 bases at J; junction bases unmatched: 6. The CDR3 contains 14 residues. Germline lookup yields CDR1 LNHNV and CDR2 YYDKDF (reference sequence). In DNA form, the CDR3 reads TGTGCCACCCGCCTCACTAGCGACACCGGGGAGCTGTTTTTT. Protein: CATRLTSDTGELFF.

This clonotype was counted ten times or more. The V call is TRBV4-2, the J call TRBJ2-7; TRBD2 agrees at 11 bases. Germline V gene lookup returns CDR1 LGHNA and CDR2 YNFKEQ. The V segment lost 1 base and the J segment 4 bases; nucleotides outside the gene matches: 6. CDR3 length equals 16 residues. As DNA, the CDR3 is TGTGCCAGCAGCCAAGCAACTAGCGGGAGACGATACGAGCAGTACTTC. The encoded protein is CASSQATSGRRYEQYF.

Notes on this clonotype: The junction differs from germline at one of its ends, possibly a read error. The gene calls are TRBV12-3 or TRBV12-4 and TRBJ2-7; no reliable D call. The CDR3 covers 12 residues. CDR3 sequence reads: CTSSFGTYEQYF. The CDR3 bases are TGTACCAGCAGTTTTGGGACCTACGAGCAGTACTTC.

A few counts support this clonotype. The chain employs TRBV20-1 and TRBJ2-3; D possibly corresponds to TRBD2 (6 bases). The CDR3 runs to 13 residues. The germline V gene encodes CDR1 DFQATT and CDR2 SNEGSKA (reference sequence). V lost 3 bases and J lost 3, with 10 bases in between. DNA of the CDR3: TGCAGTGCTAGTATTAGCGGAACAGATACGCAGTATTTT. Protein sequence: CSASISGTDTQYF.

This clonotype showed up many times. The CDR3 region is CASSGRTGGGYTF. As DNA, the CDR3 is TGTGCCAGCAGCGGAAGAACAGGGGGAGGCTACACCTTC. V is TRBV9 and J is TRBJ1-2; 8 nucleotides line up with TRBD1. The germline CDR1 and CDR2 sequences are SGDLS and YYNGEE. The CDR3 is 13 residues long. After removal of 3 bases from V and 8 bases from J, the junction contained 6 bases not matched to a gene.

The chain links TRBV4-1 to TRBJ2-4, with D perhaps matching TRBD1 or TRBD2 (7 bases each). Germline V gene sequence: CDR1 MGHRA, CDR2 YSYEKL. V lost 1 base to trimming and J lost 6 bases, with 16 bases between them. This CDR3 contains 16 residues. The CDR3 nucleotides are TGCGCCAGCAGCCAAGGGGGGGGAGGGGGCGGAAACATTCAGTACTTC. This sequence encodes CASSQGGGGGGNIQYF.

This clonotype was seen repeatedly, ten times or more. The V gene is TRBV6-5, the J gene TRBJ2-7, with D maybe TRBD1 (7 bases). Deletions cut 6 bases from V and 1 base from J, with 13 bases between. This CDR3 is built from 14 residues. Germline CDR1 and CDR2: MNHEY and SVGAGI. The CDR3 loop is CASRGAGGSYEQYF. In nucleotides, the CDR3 is TGTGCCAGCAGAGGGGCAGGGGGGTCCTACGAGCAGTACTTC.

This clonotype was seen many times. The CDR3 nucleotides read TGTGCCTGGTCCCCCCCCGGGAAAACCTGGGGGTGGGCGTACTTC. Its translation is CAWSPPGKTWGWAYF. V usage is TRBV30 and J usage is TRBJ2-5; D possibly uses TRBD1 or TRBD2 (5 bases each). This CDR3 has 15 amino acids. V dropped 5 bases and J dropped 13 bases, with 29 bases sitting between them. Germline V gives CDR1 GTSNPN, CDR2 SVGIG (reference sequence).

This clonotype was detected ten times or more. The V and J genes are TRBV29-1 and TRBJ2-5; either TRBD1 or TRBD2 may fit D (5 bases each). Germline V lookup: CDR1 SQVTM, CDR2 ANQGSEA. The V end was cut by 4 bases, the J end by 5 bases, with 20 bases between. The CDR3 totals 15 residues. CDR3 protein: CSVGTHLRAGETQYF. The DNA for the CDR3 is TGCAGCGTTGGGACTCATCTCAGGGCCGGGGAGACCCAGTACTTC.

There are many counts of this clonotype. The chain couples TRBV28 to TRBJ1-1; 7 bases map to TRBD1. The CDR3 contains 14 residues. The V gene end was trimmed by 3 bases and the J gene end by 4 bases; junction bases not matched to a gene: 5. Germline values: CDR1 MDHEN, CDR2 SYDVKM. DNA for the CDR3: TGTGCCAGCAGTTTCCTGGCAGGGGGCACTGAAGCTTTCTTT. Its protein product is CASSFLAGGTEAFF.

This clonotype was seen at least ten times. The chain recombines TRBV6-1 with TRBJ2-5; D possibly uses TRBD1 or TRBD2 (6 bases each). This CDR3 is 14 amino acids long. V was clipped by 8 bases and J by 8 bases, with 21 bases between them. CDR1 MNHNS and CDR2 SASEGT come from the germline V gene. In nucleotides, the CDR3 is TGTGCCAGCGGAGCGGGCGTAAGGGGGGTAACCCAGTACTTC. This translates into CASGAGVRGVTQYF.

This clonotype was observed many times. This chain connects TRBV5-1 to TRBJ2-7, with D perhaps assigned TRBD1 or TRBD2 (5 bases each). Germline CDR1 and CDR2: SGHRS and YFSETQ. V was pared by 7 bases and J by 1 base, with 12 bases between. This CDR3 contains 13 residues. DNA of the CDR3: TGCGCCAGCGGACGGGACGGTTCCTACGAGCAGTACTTC. Residues: CASGRDGSYEQYF.